Below, 25 T cell receptor beta chains from the same sample are listed, as sequenced in a study of lymphopenia after photon versus proton radiotherapy. Some clones are missing from TCRdb's copy, which holds only in-frame ones; the method was immunoSEQ multiplex PCR. The sample contains about 35,000 clones, about 94% of which appear only once. The sample here was peripheral blood, taken from a patient treated with photon-based radiotherapy. The receptors originated from a man in his sixties with cholangiocarcinoma.

The genes are TRBV5-1 and TRBJ1-1, with 10 nucleotides matching TRBD1. V trimming: 4 bases; J trimming: 5 bases; junction bases outside the gene matches: 5. Germline V gene lookup returns CDR1 SGHRS and CDR2 YFSETQ. The CDR3 length is 14 residues. The chain's CDR3 is CASSPGQGMTEAFF. CDR3 DNA sequence: TGCGCCAGCAGCCCGGGACAGGGGATGACTGAAGCTTTCTTT.

The chain couples TRBV28 to TRBJ1-5; tentative D call: TRBD1 (6 bases). CDR1 and CDR2 (germline): MDHEN, SYDVKM. The CDR3 sequence is 13 residues long. V gave up 6 bases and J gave up 1 base, with 7 bases separating them. DNA for the CDR3: TGTGCCAGCAGAACAGGGAGCAATCAGCCCCAGCATTTT. The encoded protein is CASRTGSNQPQHF. The full variable domain, its missing parts supplied by reference TRBV28 and TRBJ1-5, is DVKVTQSSRYLVKRTGEKVFLECVQDMDHENMFWYRQDPGLGLRLIYFSYDVKMKEKGDIPEGYSVSREKKERFSLILESASTNQTSMYLCASRTGSNQPQHFGDGTRLSIL.

Worth noting for this clone: At the DNA level, this CDR3 is encoded by other sequences in the same sample as well. This sequence joins TRBV7-3 and TRBJ2-2; 8 bases map to TRBD1. Per the germline V gene, CDR1 is SGHTA and CDR2 is FQGTGA. The CDR3 is 15 residues long. The trim removed 3 bases at V and 4 bases at J, leaving 4 bases unmatched. CDR3 residues: CASSFTGGRTGELFF. DNA for the CDR3: TGTGCCAGCAGCTTCACAGGGGGTCGCACCGGGGAGCTGTTTTTT.

This chain uses TRBV19 with TRBJ1-4; D remains ambiguous. This CDR3 is built from 13 residues. Germline assignment: CDR1 LNHDA and CDR2 SQIVND (reference sequence). Trimming shortened V by 5 bases and J by 8 bases, and 12 bases separated the two germline ends. CDR3 nucleotides: TGTGCCAGTAGTCGTAGCAGTGGGGAAAAACTGTTTTTT. Translating it yields CASSRSSGEKLFF. Using reference TRBV19 and TRBJ1-4 for the parts outside the CDR3, the full variable domain is DGGITQSPKYLFRKEGQNVTLSCEQNLNHDAMYWYRQDPGQGLRLIYYSQIVNDFQKGDIAEGYSVSREKKESFPLTVTSAQKNPTAFYLCASSRSSGEKLFFGSGTQLSVL.

The rearrangement joins TRBV5-6 to TRBJ1-1; D gene unclear. The CDR3 spans 12 residues. Between the trimmed V and J ends, which lost 4 bases and 3 bases, there was a span of 7 bases. The germline V gene encodes CDR1 SGHDT and CDR2 YYEEEE. This chain's CDR3 is CASSQGYTEAFF. The CDR3 DNA is TGTGCCAGCAGCCAAGGGTACACTGAAGCTTTCTTT.

The chain combines TRBV19 with TRBJ1-1; D unresolved. CDR3 size: 12 residues. Trimming pared 3 bases from V and 11 bases from J, leaving 13 bases between. Germline lookup yields CDR1 LNHDA and CDR2 SQIVND (reference sequence). This chain's CDR3 is CASSMGEGRAFF. The CDR3 coding sequence is TGTGCCAGTAGTATGGGAGAAGGGAGGGCTTTCTTT.

The genes are TRBV5-1 and TRBJ1-2; 8 bases are shared with TRBD1. The V gene's germline CDR1 is SGHRS and CDR2 YFSETQ. V was clipped by 2 bases and J by 5 bases; unmatched bases: 5. This CDR3 has 14 amino acids. The CDR3 region is CASSFLGQGYGYTF. CDR3 DNA sequence: TGCGCCAGCAGCTTTTTAGGACAGGGTTATGGCTACACCTTC.

The chain joins TRBV11-3 to TRBJ2-2; D remains ambiguous. Germline V gene data show CDR1 as SGHNT and CDR2 as YENEEA. Trimming removed 6 bases at V and 1 base at J, with 12 bases between. This CDR3 region has 15 residues. This CDR3 is CASRPLLLNTGELFF. Here the CDR3 DNA reads TGTGCCAGCAGACCCCTACTTCTGAACACCGGGGAGCTGTTTTTT.

The genes are TRBV28 and TRBJ2-2, with D perhaps TRBD2 (5 bases). In germline, CDR1 is MDHEN, CDR2 SYDVKM. V shed 8 bases and J shed 0 bases, with 22 bases lying between them. The CDR3 has 18 amino acids. CDR3 nucleotides: TGTGCCAGCTACCCCCCGCGAGGGAATGCTACGAACACCGGGGAGCTGTTTTTT. Its protein is CASYPPRGNATNTGELFF.

The V and J genes are TRBV20-1 and TRBJ2-5; D uncertain. The germline V gene has CDR1 DFQATT and CDR2 SNEGSKA (reference sequence). This CDR3 region has 11 residues. Trimming shortened V by 4 bases and J by 5 bases, and 8 bases separated the two germline ends. The CDR3 reads CSATSQETQYF. CDR3 sequence (DNA): TGCAGTGCTACTTCACAGGAGACCCAGTACTTC.

The chain is built from TRBV6-1 and TRBJ2-3; 7 positions agree with TRBD1. The CDR3 is 14 residues long. J gave up 2 bases and V 7 bases, and 6 bases lay outside the gene matches. Germline V gene lookup returns CDR1 MNHNS and CDR2 SASEGT. CDR3 sequence: CASNLDRATDTQYF. The CDR3 bases are TGTGCCAGCAACCTCGACAGGGCCACAGATACGCAGTATTTT.

The rearrangement uses TRBV28 and TRBJ1-2; a weak D match, TRBD1 (6 bases). The V and J ends lost 3 bases and 6 bases respectively, with 11 bases between them. Germline lookup yields CDR1 MDHEN and CDR2 SYDVKM. The CDR3 has 13 amino acids. The CDR3 region is CASSLSGADGYTF. CDR3 coding DNA: TGTGCCAGCAGTTTGTCGGGGGCTGATGGCTACACCTTC.

J is TRBJ2-7 and V is TRBV6-1; D remains unclear. This CDR3 spans 14 amino acids. Trimming stripped 8 bases from V and 6 bases from J, with 20 bases between. Germline assignment: CDR1 MNHNS and CDR2 SASEGT. CDR3 protein: CASYAGSTGPEQYF. Written as DNA, the CDR3 is TGTGCCAGCTACGCCGGGTCCACGGGCCCCGAGCAGTACTTC.

This clone is a singleton in its sample. V and J are TRBV2 and TRBJ2-7; 9 nucleotides align to TRBD1. CDR3 length: 16 residues. J lost 2 bases, V lost 5 bases, and 10 bases had no gene match. Germline CDR1 reads SNHLY; CDR2 reads FYNNEI. The CDR3 DNA follows: TGTGCCAGCAGTCCACTAGGGGGACAGGGAGCCTACGAGCAGTACTTC. It yields the protein CASSPLGGQGAYEQYF.

The CDR3 DNA reads TGTGCCAGCAGCGCCCCGGGCAGGGGTTCCTACGAGCAGTACTTC. Translating gives CASSAPGRGSYEQYF. The V and J genes are TRBV9 and TRBJ2-7; D is perhaps TRBD1 (6 bases). CDR1 is SGDLS and CDR2 is YYNGEE in the germline V gene. The ends were cut back, 3 bases at V and 1 base at J, with 14 bases in the middle. The CDR3 has 15 residues.

The V and J genes are TRBV19 and TRBJ1-1; no firm D call. The CDR3 covers 14 residues. The V end lost 6 bases, the J end lost 5 bases, and 16 bases lay between the germline ends. Germline V gene data show CDR1 as LNHDA and CDR2 as SQIVND (reference sequence). The CDR3 sequence: CASSRTGPQTEAFF. The CDR3, as DNA: TGTGCCAGTAGCCGTACCGGGCCTCAGACTGAAGCTTTCTTT.

The chain has TRBV4-2 and TRBJ1-4; D is unresolved. From germline, CDR1 is LGHNA and CDR2 YNFKEQ. This CDR3 region has 16 residues. Trimming left V 1 base short and J 8 bases short, with 17 bases between. CDR3 coding DNA: TGTGCCAGCAGCCAAGGGCAGTCGCGGCTCCCCGAAAAACTGTTTTTT. Its protein product is CASSQGQSRLPEKLFF.

This CDR3 is CASSSPGGSLTGELFF. The DNA for the CDR3 is TGTGCCAGCAGCTCCCCAGGGGGGAGTCTCACCGGGGAGCTGTTTTTT. This chain uses TRBV7-3 with TRBJ2-2; perhaps TRBD1 as D (7 bases). The CDR3 runs to 16 residues. The V end was cut by 4 bases, the J end by 4 bases, with 16 bases between. From germline, CDR1 is SGHTA and CDR2 FQGTGA. The full variable domain, its missing parts supplied by reference TRBV7-3 and TRBJ2-2, is GAGVSQTPSNKVTEKGKYVELRCDPISGHTALYWYRQSLGQGPEFLIYFQGTGAADDSGLPNDRFFAVRPEGSVSTLKIQRTERGDSAVYLCASSSPGGSLTGELFFGEGSRLTVL.

V usage is TRBV19 and J usage is TRBJ2-1, with no clear D. With 4 bases removed from V and 5 bases from J, the gap between germline ends came to 9 bases. The germline CDR1 and CDR2 sequences are LNHDA and SQIVND (reference sequence). This CDR3 region has 13 residues. The DNA for the CDR3 is TGTGCCAGTAGTACACTAAGGCACAATGAGCAGTTCTTC. Amino acids: CASSTLRHNEQFF.

The gene calls are TRBV10-3 and TRBJ1-4, with D unresolved. The V gene's germline CDR1 is ENHRY and CDR2 SYGVKD. V was clipped by 3 bases and J by 3 bases, with 11 bases between them. The CDR3 covers 15 residues. CDR3 DNA sequence: TGTGCCATCAGTGACTCTCGGGTTTCTAATGAAAAACTGTTTTTT. Its protein product is CAISDSRVSNEKLFF.

The genes are TRBV10-1 and TRBJ2-2, with 9 nucleotides matching TRBD2. J lost 4 bases, V lost 9 bases, and 3 bases had no gene match. The CDR3 is 13 residues long. Germline assignment: CDR1 WNHNN and CDR2 SYGVQD (reference sequence). The CDR3 protein is CASSGSGTGELFF. CDR3 DNA: TGCGCCAGTAGCGGGAGCGGCACCGGGGAGCTGTTTTTT.

This chain joins TRBV4-3 and TRBJ2-5; 8 bases agree with TRBD2. CDR3 length equals 17 residues. Germline CDR1 LGHNA, CDR2 YSLEER. Trimming removed 1 base from V and 4 bases from J; junction bases left unmatched: 11. This chain's CDR3 is CASSQAINSGGPETQYF. CDR3 bases: TGCGCCAGCAGCCAAGCGATTAATTCGGGGGGGCCAGAGACCCAGTACTTC.

DNA for the CDR3: TGTGCCAGCTCATTGGTGGGACTAGCGGGAAGGAACACCGGGGAGCTGTTTTTT. Amino acids: CASSLVGLAGRNTGELFF. This chain joins TRBV18 and TRBJ2-2; 13 positions match TRBD2. V gave up 5 bases and J gave up 1 base; unmatched junction bases: 7. Looked up from germline, CDR1 is KGHSH and CDR2 is LQKENI. The CDR3 runs to 18 residues.

V and J are TRBV6-6 and TRBJ1-1; the match to TRBD1 covers 7 bases. The germline V gene encodes CDR1 MNHNY and CDR2 SVGAGI (reference sequence). The CDR3 has 14 amino acids. The junction had 7 bases not matched to a gene; V was cut back by 4 bases and J by 5 bases. In DNA form, the CDR3 reads TGTGCCAGCAGTTTGAGGACAGGAGTAACTGAAGCTTTCTTT. Translating gives CASSLRTGVTEAFF.

The V and J genes are TRBV2 and TRBJ2-5; 7 positions match TRBD1. The CDR3 is made up of 14 amino acids. From germline, CDR1 is SNHLY and CDR2 FYNNEI. V trimming: 6 bases; J trimming: 2 bases; junction bases outside the gene matches: 6. CDR3 sequence (DNA): TGTGCCAGCAGGAGGGACAGTATACAAGAGACCCAGTACTTC. Translated: CASRRDSIQETQYF.